This T cell receptor (beta chain) was sequenced in a study of control samples from healthy donors and cancer patients. The CDR3 is 18 residues long. Trimming cost V 4 bases and J 5 bases; bases outside gene matches: 12. Looked up from germline, CDR1 is SGHRS and CDR2 is YFSETQ. The method was immunoSEQ multiplex PCR; TCRdb's version includes in-frame clones alone and lacks a portion of them. The data contain under 200,000 clones, around 88% of them seen just once; the ten biggest clones take up around 5.1%. The chain combines TRBV5-1 with TRBJ2-3; the match to TRBD2 covers 14 bases. The clonotype comes from a woman younger than 45 in good health. The specimen was blood. The CDR3 loop is CASSMTSGRAGMGDTQYF. The CDR3 bases are TGCGCCAGCAGCATGACTAGCGGGAGGGCCGGCATGGGAGATACGCAGTATTTT.